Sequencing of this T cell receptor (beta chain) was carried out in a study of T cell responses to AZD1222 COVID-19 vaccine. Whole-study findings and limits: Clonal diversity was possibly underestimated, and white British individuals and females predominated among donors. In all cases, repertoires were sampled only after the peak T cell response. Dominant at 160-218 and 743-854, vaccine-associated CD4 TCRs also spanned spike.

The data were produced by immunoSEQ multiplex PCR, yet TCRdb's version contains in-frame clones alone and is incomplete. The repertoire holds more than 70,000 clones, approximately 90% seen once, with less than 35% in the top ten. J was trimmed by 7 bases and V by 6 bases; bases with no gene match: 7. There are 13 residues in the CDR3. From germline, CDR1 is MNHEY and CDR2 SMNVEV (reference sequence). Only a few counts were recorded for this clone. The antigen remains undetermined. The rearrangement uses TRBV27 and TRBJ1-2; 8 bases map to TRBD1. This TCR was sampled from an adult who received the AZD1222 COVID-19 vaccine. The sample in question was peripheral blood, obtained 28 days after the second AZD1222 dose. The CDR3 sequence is CASSPGQGRGYTF. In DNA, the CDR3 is TGTGCCAGCAGCCCCGGACAGGGACGTGGCTACACCTTC.